This T cell receptor (beta chain) was sequenced for a study of tumor-infiltrating lymphocytes in primary liver carcinoma. General study findings and limits: Less overlap was seen in tumor-adjacent and tumor-blood pairs than in tumor region pairs.

TCR beta cDNA was prepared out of about 510 ng total RNA by means of a constant-region primer. Amplification in three nested multiplex PCR rounds with slightly modified ARM-PCR gave rise to TCR beta libraries. TRBV1-TRBV30 forward and Cbeta reverse primers drove the first two roughly 9-cycle rounds. TCRdb re-derived calls from the multiplex PCR reads in MiXCR, one entry per CDR3 protein. The table records about 200,000 distinct CDR3 sequences, about 65% of them present only once. Concerning this clonotype itself: The antigen remains unidentified. The junction differs from germline at one of its ends, possibly a read error.

The length of the CDR3 is 12 residues. Germline V gene lookup returns CDR1 SQVTM and CDR2 ANQGSEA. RNA isolated from unsorted whole blood supplied the blood RNA, with germline DNA also extracted. Material: peripheral blood. The clonotype was recovered from a woman aged 55 to 70 with primary liver carcinoma and hepatitis B virus infection. This sequence joins TRBV29-1 and TRBJ1-4; D perhaps matches TRBD1 (5 bases). The CDR3: CGVGLYGEKLFF. CDR3 DNA sequence: TGCGGCGTGGGACTGTATGGCGAAAAACTGTTTTTT.